Listed below are T cell receptor beta chains from one sample, sequenced in a study of T-cell reconstitution after alpha-beta-depleted transplantation in children. MiXCR was run by TCRdb on the PCR reads, yielding one entry per CDR3 protein. The sample holds around 580,000 distinct CDR3 sequences, 27% seen once. The input for sequencing was PBMCs, taken before TCRalphabeta/CD19-depleted stem cell transplant. The receptors come from a boy under two years old with Wiskott-Aldrich syndrome, due to receive a stem cell transplant. The CDR3 runs from the conserved cysteine through the conserved F or W. A D gene is named only where the DNA matches it firmly.

d_call | v_call | cdr3_aa
TRBD1 | TRBV11-1 | CASSSKTGANEQYF
- | TRBV27 | CASSLVLGNQPQHF
- | TRBV5-1 | CASSLADRLAEETQYF
- | TRBV19 | CASSIGAGSNEQFF
- | TRBV28 | CASSFQQGYDQPQHF
- | TRBV20-1 | CSASRDGGNEQFF
- | TRBV15 | CATSNIGAPQHF
TRBD1 | TRBV5-1 | CASSLQGESGYTF
TRBD1 | TRBV15 | CATDRQGRQPQHF
- | TRBV12-3/TRBV12-4 | CASSLAKKGTEAFF
TRBD1 | TRBV10-3 | CAISGPDDWTGGSSGANVLTF
TRBD2 | TRBV9 | CASSDSGRADEQFF
TRBD2 | TRBV20-1 | CSARGGRFTDTQYF
TRBD1 | TRBV28 | CASSPMGQYTGELFF
- | TRBV12-3/TRBV12-4 | CASIPWTGEFF
TRBD2 | TRBV5-1 | CASSSKGTSGDYNEQFF
TRBD1 | TRBV7-6 | CASSVTGLNTEAFF
TRBD1 | TRBV7-2 | CASRKQGLNTEAFF
- | TRBV18 | CASSSTGLPTNEKLFF
- | TRBV7-8 | CASSWTQGNTEAFF
TRBD1 | TRBV5-1 | CASSVTGPSYEQYF
- | TRBV7-2 | CASSQETSSYEQYF
- | TRBV4-1 | CASSQGQWDGDEQYF
- | TRBV5-1 | CASSLPELRNEQFF